This T cell receptor beta chain was sequenced for a study of vaccination and CD4 T cells after COVID-19. At the level of the study: A positive SARS-CoV-2 nasal swab PCR result was recorded for each convalescent patient; about 9 were mild and one severe. Stimuli were overlapping spike peptide pools of SARS-CoV-2 and three common cold coronaviruses (HCoV-NL63, HCoV-OC43, HCoV-229E). Post-vaccine sampling followed dose two by a median around 74 days (range 14 to 241).

To note about this clonotype: Its antigen remains unknown. A read error may produce the germline difference seen at one junction end.

The CDR3 has 14 amino acids. Sample treatment: approximately 9-day PBMC culture with coronavirus spike peptide pools or control peptides (ViraFEST assay). Cultured CD4+ T cell DNA underwent sequencing with the Oncomine TCR Beta short-read assay. TCRdb recomputed calls from the PCR reads with MiXCR, one row per CDR3 protein. The sample lists approximately 20,000 distinct CDR3 sequences; around 52% were seen once. This chain connects TRBV12-3 or TRBV12-4 to TRBJ1-5, with a tentative D call TRBD1 (6 bases). The TCR sequence derives from a human donor who had recovered from COVID-19. Sequences were obtained from CD4+ T cells from blood, cultured in vitro. The chain's CDR3 is CVSSLVGGGQPQHF. CDR3 DNA: TGTGTCAGCAGTTTAGTTGGAGGGGGGCAGCCCCAGCATTTT.